Below are 19 T cell receptor beta chains sequenced from a single sample in a study of blood T cell repertoires in COVID-19. Profiled with immunoSEQ multiplex PCR; TCRdb holds only in-frame clones, not every one. The sample records roughly 290,000 clones, around 82% being singletons. Sequencing was done on a sample of peripheral blood. The source is a person between 65 and 80 years old with COVID-19, enrolled during active disease.

J is TRBJ1-5 and V is TRBV28; 12 bases agree with TRBD1. Per the germline V gene, CDR1 is MDHEN and CDR2 is SYDVKM. This CDR3 region has 17 residues. V gave up 8 bases and J gave up 6 bases; unmatched junction bases: 14. The CDR3 region has the DNA TGTGCCAGCCGGGGACTCGGGACAGGGGGCCGTCGTCAGCCCCAGCATTTT. As protein: CASRGLGTGGRRQPQHF.

There are a few counts of this clone. The chain employs TRBV12-3 or TRBV12-4 and TRBJ1-1; possibly TRBD1 for D (5 bases). Trimming took off 4 bases at V and 13 bases at J, with 13 bases between the two ends. The CDR3 sequence is 11 residues long. The CDR3 protein is CASSSGGQGFF. Written as DNA, the CDR3 is TGTGCCAGCAGTTCCGGTGGTCAGGGTTTCTTT.

CDR3 amino acids: CASSPAFGAEQYF. The CDR3 DNA is TGTGCCAGCAGTCCGGCTTTTGGGGCCGAGCAGTACTTC. The chain has TRBV12-3 or TRBV12-4 and TRBJ2-7, with D possibly matching TRBD1 (5 bases). This CDR3 has 13 residues. V was pared by 5 bases and J by 6 bases, with 14 bases between.

The chain is built from TRBV6-6 and TRBJ1-6, with D maybe TRBD1 (6 bases). The CDR3 runs 14 residues. Germline V gene sequence: CDR1 MNHNY, CDR2 SVGAGI (reference sequence). V was trimmed by 7 bases and J by 7 bases, leaving 14 bases between them. The CDR3 region has the DNA TGTGCCAGCACCACGGGAGGGGGGAATTCACCCCTCCACTTT. This codes for CASTTGGGNSPLHF.

The chain employs TRBV27 and TRBJ2-7; D is unresolved. Trimming stripped 8 bases from V and 3 bases from J, with 14 bases between. Germline CDR1 MNHEY, CDR2 SMNVEV (reference sequence). The CDR3 extends over 13 amino acids. CDR3 bases: TGTGCCAGCGGCCCGACACTGAACTACGAGCAGTACTTC. This gives the protein CASGPTLNYEQYF.

V usage is TRBV5-4 and J usage is TRBJ2-2; a weak D match, TRBD2 (6 bases). CDR1 and CDR2 from the germline V gene are SGHNT and YYREEE (reference sequence). Between the trimmed V and J ends, which lost 4 bases and 4 bases, there was a span of 8 bases. The CDR3 length is 13 residues. Written as DNA, the CDR3 is TGTGCCAGCAGCCCGCGGGGCACCGGGGAGCTGTTTTTT. This translates into CASSPRGTGELFF.

In its sample, this clone was seen once. This chain uses TRBV2 with TRBJ1-5; 7 bases fit TRBD1. Germline V lookup: CDR1 SNHLY, CDR2 FYNNEI. The CDR3 contains 15 residues. V lost 3 bases, J lost 0 bases, and 2 bases stayed unmatched. CDR3 loop: CASSETGISNQPQHF. The CDR3 DNA is TGTGCCAGCAGTGAGACAGGGATTAGCAATCAGCCCCAGCATTTT.

The chain joins TRBV7-2 to TRBJ1-2; TRBD1 aligns across 9 bases. V shed 5 bases, J shed 5 bases, and the junction held 6 bases outside the gene matches. CDR3 length: 14 residues. Germline CDR1 reads SGHTA; CDR2 reads FQGNSA. CDR3 sequence reads: CASSPDRGLYGYTF. CDR3 nucleotide sequence: TGTGCCAGCAGCCCGGACAGGGGATTATATGGCTACACCTTC.

The rearrangement links TRBV9 to TRBJ1-3, with D unclear. V dropped 1 base and J dropped 0 bases, with 8 bases sitting between them. Germline CDR1 SGDLS, CDR2 YYNGEE. This CDR3 region has 15 residues. CDR3 sequence reads: CASSVRSDSGNTIYF. The CDR3 DNA is TGTGCCAGCAGCGTAAGGAGCGACTCTGGAAACACCATATATTTT.

The V call is TRBV7-2, the J call TRBJ1-1; the D gene is possibly TRBD1 (5 bases). The CDR3 is 14 amino acids. The V gene lost 5 bases and the J gene lost 3 bases, with 13 bases spanning the gap. Germline V gene data show CDR1 as SGHTA and CDR2 as FQGNSA. The CDR3 loop is CASSPDRRYTEAFF. The CDR3 DNA is TGTGCCAGCAGCCCCGACAGAAGGTACACTGAAGCTTTCTTT.

The chain combines TRBV6-2 or TRBV6-3 with TRBJ1-5, with D perhaps matching TRBD1 (5 bases). CDR1 and CDR2 (germline): MNHEY, SVGEGT. The CDR3 extends over 12 amino acids. V lost 5 bases and J 7 bases, leaving 9 bases between the germline ends. This chain's CDR3 is CASSTGEQPQHF. CDR3 in DNA: TGTGCCAGCAGTACGGGGGAACAGCCCCAGCATTTT.

The rearrangement links TRBV5-8 to TRBJ1-3; D is possibly TRBD1 (5 bases). The CDR3 contains 15 residues. Trimming left V 0 bases short and J 2 bases short, with 9 bases between. CDR1 is SGHTS, CDR2 YDEGEE, per germline. CDR3 coding DNA: TGTGCCAGCAGCTTGGGCGTGGGGCCTGGAAACACCATATATTTT. Translation gives CASSLGVGPGNTIYF.

J is TRBJ1-1 and V is TRBV5-1, with no clear D. Germline V gene sequence: CDR1 SGHRS, CDR2 YFSETQ. CDR3 length equals 14 residues. The V end lost 1 base, the J end lost 1 base, and 8 bases lay between the germline ends. The CDR3 nucleotides are TGCGCCAGCAGCTTGTATCGCGCGAACACTGAAGCTTTCTTT. Its protein is CASSLYRANTEAFF.

The chain couples TRBV7-2 to TRBJ2-3; D is possibly TRBD2 (6 bases). Per the germline V gene, CDR1 is SGHTA and CDR2 is FQGNSA. The CDR3 runs to 13 residues. V was clipped by 5 bases and J by 6 bases, with 12 bases between them. The CDR3 sequence is CASSLGAGDTQYF. CDR3 DNA sequence: TGTGCCAGCAGCCTTGGGGCGGGGGATACGCAGTATTTT.

This chain uses TRBV10-3 with TRBJ2-7; tentatively, D is TRBD1 (5 bases). The germline V and J ends were trimmed by 1 base and 5 bases, with 12 bases remaining between them. In germline, CDR1 is ENHRY, CDR2 SYGVKD. The CDR3 is made up of 14 amino acids. This chain's CDR3 is CAISELQGSHEQYF. CDR3 nucleotide sequence: TGTGCCATCAGTGAGTTGCAGGGTAGCCACGAGCAGTACTTC.

V is TRBV5-1 and J is TRBJ1-2; no clear D. CDR3 length equals 15 residues. Trimming removed 4 bases from V and 4 bases from J, with 17 bases in between. The germline V gene encodes CDR1 SGHRS and CDR2 YFSETQ. The CDR3 DNA reads TGCGCCAGCAGCCCGTTCCTAGGTGGGTCCTATGGCTACACCTTC. This codes for CASSPFLGGSYGYTF. The whole variable domain, filled in from reference TRBV5-1 and TRBJ1-2, reads KAGVTQTPRYLIKTRGQQVTLSCSPISGHRSVSWYQQTPGQGLQFLFEYFSETQRNKGNFPGRFSGRQFSNSRSEMNVSTLELGDSALYLCASSPFLGGSYGYTFGSGTRLTVV.

The chain joins TRBV6-5 to TRBJ1-1; D call uncertain. The CDR3 covers 14 residues. The V gene lost 0 bases and the J gene lost 1 base, with 6 bases spanning the gap. Germline V lookup: CDR1 MNHEY, CDR2 SVGAGI. CDR3 amino acids: CASSYSGRNTEAFF. In DNA, the CDR3 is TGTGCCAGCAGTTACTCGGGGAGGAACACTGAAGCTTTCTTT.

For the CDR3, the DNA is TGTGCCAGCAGCTCGTACCGGGATGGCTCCTACGAGCAGTACTTC. It codes for CASSSYRDGSYEQYF. The chain employs TRBV11-2 and TRBJ2-7; the D gene is possibly TRBD2 (5 bases). This CDR3 spans 15 amino acids. V lost 4 bases, J lost 0 bases, and 13 bases lay in between. Germline CDR1 and CDR2: SGHAT and FQNNGV.

The V and J genes are TRBV6-1 and TRBJ1-6; maybe TRBD1 (6 bases). The CDR3 loop spans 16 amino acids. Looked up from germline, CDR1 is MNHNS and CDR2 is SASEGT. V shed 1 base and J shed 10 bases, with 17 bases lying between them. The CDR3 is CASSEVETGAWSPLHF. CDR3 DNA sequence: TGTGCCAGCAGTGAAGTTGAGACAGGAGCATGGTCACCCCTCCACTTT.